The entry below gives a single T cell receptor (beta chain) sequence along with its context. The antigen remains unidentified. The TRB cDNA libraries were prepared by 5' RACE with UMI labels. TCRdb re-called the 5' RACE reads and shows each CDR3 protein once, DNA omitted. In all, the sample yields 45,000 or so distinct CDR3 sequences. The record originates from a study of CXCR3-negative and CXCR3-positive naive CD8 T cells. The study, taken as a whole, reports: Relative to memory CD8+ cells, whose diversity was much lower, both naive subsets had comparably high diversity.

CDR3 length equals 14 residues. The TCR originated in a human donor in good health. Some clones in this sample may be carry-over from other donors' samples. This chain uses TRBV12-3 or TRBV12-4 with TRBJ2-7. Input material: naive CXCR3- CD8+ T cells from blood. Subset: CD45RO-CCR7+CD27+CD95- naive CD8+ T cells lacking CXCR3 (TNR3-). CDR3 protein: CASSPSGSSDEQYF.